This T cell receptor (beta chain) was recovered during a study of graft-versus-host responses after intestinal transplantation. This clone was seen only a few times. What it recognizes is unknown. Clones were sequenced by immunoSEQ multiplex PCR, and TCRdb holds only the in-frame ones, with some missing. The sample has 70,000 to 100,000 clones; 85% to 90% are singletons. This CDR3 comprises 13 residues. CDR1 and CDR2 from the germline V gene are SGHTA and FQGTGA. V lost 5 bases to trimming and J lost 6 bases, with 13 bases between them. Sequencing was performed on unstimulated CD4+ T cells sorted from spleen or lymph node cells, taken before intestinal transplant. This sequence joins TRBV7-3 and TRBJ1-1; D is possibly TRBD1 (6 bases). The TCR sequence derives from a human donor who received an intestinal transplant. CDR3 coding DNA: TGTGCCAGCAGCCCGACAGGACTTTCTGAAGCTTTCTTT. Translated, it gives CASSPTGLSEAFF.